A selection of T cell receptor beta chains follows, all from one sample in a study of spatial heterogeneity in lung cancer. One entry per CDR3 protein results from TCRdb running MiXCR on the 5' RACE reads. The sample includes around 89,000 distinct CDR3 sequences, more than 10% of them seen just once. Sample: PBMCs, taken at surgery. The receptors here all came from a male donor with early-stage non-small cell lung cancer. CDR3s include the opening cysteine and the closing phenylalanine or tryptophan. The order of the fields is D gene, clone size, V gene, J gene, CDR3 protein, CDR3 DNA. D genes are given only for firm matches. Clone size is not always given. Where it is, it says once, few, many or a class for expanded clones.

-	-	TRBV2	TRBJ2-7	CASSEGSNYEQYF	TGTGCCAGCAGTGAAGGATCTAACTACGAGCAGTACTTC
-	-	TRBV20-1	TRBJ1-2	CSAGSRDRASSYTF	TGCAGTGCTGGTAGCCGGGACCGCGCTTCTAGCTACACCTTC
TRBD2	-	TRBV5-1	TRBJ2-4	CASSLEGRGGNIQYF	TGCGCCAGCAGCTTGGAAGGGAGGGGAGGAAACATTCAGTACTTC
-	-	TRBV29-1	TRBJ2-3	CSVPGQTDTQYF	TGCAGCGTTCCAGGGCAAACAGATACGCAGTATTTT
-	-	TRBV20-1	TRBJ2-7	CSARVLDSNYEQYF	TGCAGTGCTAGAGTCCTGGACAGTAACTACGAGCAGTACTTC
-	-	TRBV19	TRBJ2-7	CASSIGPIASYEQYF	TGTGCCAGTAGTATAGGACCTATTGCCTCCTACGAGCAGTACTTC
TRBD1	-	TRBV7-2	TRBJ2-1	CASSTGTGNEQFF	TGTGCCAGCAGCACCGGGACAGGGAATGAGCAGTTCTTC
TRBD2	few	TRBV7-9	TRBJ2-1	CASSFPNPTTSGSSYNEQFF	TGTGCCAGCAGCTTCCCTAACCCGACTACTAGCGGGAGTTCCTACAATGAGCAGTTCTTC
-	many	TRBV27	TRBJ2-1	CASTEGNEQFF	TGTGCCAGCACGGAGGGAAATGAGCAGTTCTTC
-	many	TRBV28	TRBJ2-5	CASTKGLGETQYF	TGTGCCAGCACCAAGGGGCTAGGAGAGACCCAGTACTTC
TRBD1	few	TRBV24-1	TRBJ2-1	CATSDPDRGSYNEQFF	TGTGCCACCAGTGATCCGGACAGGGGATCCTACAATGAGCAGTTCTTC
-	-	TRBV10-3	TRBJ2-1	CAISESGAIQTNEQFF	TGTGCCATCAGTGAAAGTGGGGCAATCCAGACGAATGAGCAGTTCTTC
TRBD1	-	TRBV4-2	TRBJ2-1	CASSQDQGQGRNEQFF	TGTGCCAGCAGCCAAGATCAAGGACAGGGGAGAAATGAGCAGTTCTTC
-	-	TRBV7-8	TRBJ2-7	CASSRRGAGTYEQYF	TGTGCCAGCAGTCGCCGGGGGGCCGGGACCTACGAGCAGTACTTC
TRBD1	few	TRBV27	TRBJ2-7	CASTSRDRAYEQYF	TGTGCCAGCACTAGCCGGGACAGAGCCTACGAGCAGTACTTC
-	few	TRBV6-5	TRBJ2-7	CASSTGQGGWYEQYF	TGTGCCAGCAGCACCGGACAGGGAGGGTGGTACGAGCAGTACTTC
-	few	TRBV30	TRBJ2-7	CAWGPSREQYF	TGTGCCTGGGGACCGTCCCGCGAGCAGTACTTC
-	few	TRBV12-3/TRBV12-4	TRBJ2-7	CASTRGYEQYF	TGTGCCAGCACTCGGGGCTACGAGCAGTACTTC
TRBD1	-	TRBV5-1	TRBJ2-5	CASSLAVNGDRKQETQYF	TGCGCCAGCAGCTTGGCCGTTAATGGGGACAGAAAGCAAGAGACCCAGTACTTC
-	few	TRBV7-6	TRBJ2-5	CASSRTLGETQYF	TGTGCCAGCAGCCGGACACTGGGGGAGACCCAGTACTTC
TRBD2	-	TRBV4-3	TRBJ2-3	CASSQDPASGSVNTQYF	TGCGCCAGCAGCCAAGATCCCGCTAGCGGGAGTGTAAATACGCAGTATTTT
-	-	TRBV3-1	TRBJ2-2	CASSQYPAGNTGELFF	TGTGCCAGCAGCCAATATCCAGCGGGTAACACCGGGGAGCTGTTTTTT
-	few	TRBV24-1	TRBJ1-5	CATSDFSDPNQPQHF	TGTGCCACCAGTGATTTTTCAGACCCCAATCAGCCCCAGCATTTT
-	few	TRBV27	TRBJ2-7	CASSLSPPRGRQYF	TGTGCCAGCAGCCTTTCCCCACCTAGGGGGAGGCAGTACTTC
TRBD2	-	TRBV7-8	TRBJ2-3	CASRWGLAGVADTQYF	TGTGCCAGCAGGTGGGGACTAGCGGGAGTTGCAGATACGCAGTATTTT
-	many	TRBV29-1	TRBJ2-3	CSVAPGQDTQYF	TGCAGCGTTGCCCCGGGTCAAGATACGCAGTATTTT
-	-	TRBV12-3/TRBV12-4	TRBJ2-7	CASKWSGSSYEQYF	TGTGCCAGCAAGTGGTCAGGGTCCTCCTACGAGCAGTACTTC
-	many	TRBV7-9	TRBJ2-2	CASSLAGQNTGELFF	TGTGCCAGCAGCTTAGCCGGACAGAACACCGGGGAGCTGTTTTTT
-	few	TRBV5-1	TRBJ2-3	CASSWGLSGDTQYF	TGCGCCAGCAGCTGGGGACTCAGTGGAGATACGCAGTATTTT
-	-	TRBV5-1	TRBJ2-7	CASSWKGEVYEQYF	TGCGCCAGCAGTTGGAAAGGGGAGGTCTACGAGCAGTACTTC
-	few	TRBV5-1	TRBJ1-4	CASSPMPAATNEKLFF	TGCGCCAGCAGCCCTATGCCGGCTGCAACTAATGAAAAACTGTTTTTT
-	few	TRBV5-4	TRBJ1-2	CASSPRGGESYGYTF	TGTGCCAGCAGCCCGCGCGGGGGGGAGAGCTATGGCTACACCTTC
TRBD1	many	TRBV4-1	TRBJ2-7	CASSQAPQGVWGEQYF	TGCGCCAGCAGCCAAGCTCCACAGGGGGTATGGGGCGAGCAGTACTTC
-	few	TRBV5-6	TRBJ1-1	CASSLGGLSTEAFF	TGTGCCAGCAGCTTGGGAGGGTTGAGCACTGAAGCTTTCTTT
-	-	TRBV27	TRBJ2-5	CASSLSFRGSQETQYF	TGTGCCAGCAGTTTAAGTTTTCGGGGGAGCCAAGAGACCCAGTACTTC
TRBD1	few	TRBV20-1	TRBJ2-2	CSAAGGRGLGTGELFF	TGCAGTGCCGCTGGTGGCAGGGGGCTGGGCACCGGGGAGCTGTTTTTT
-	few	TRBV29-1	TRBJ1-2	CSVEDGYNYGYTF	TGCAGCGTTGAAGACGGTTACAACTATGGCTACACCTTC
TRBD1	few	TRBV28	TRBJ2-5	CASSLFQTGADQETQYF	TGTGCCAGCAGTTTATTCCAGACAGGGGCGGACCAAGAGACCCAGTACTTC
-	many	TRBV7-2	TRBJ2-3	CASSLVQRSTDTQYF	TGTGCCAGCAGCTTAGTACAACGGAGCACAGATACGCAGTATTTT
-	-	TRBV12-3/TRBV12-4	TRBJ2-4	CASSLVAGQLAKNIQYF	TGTGCCAGCAGTTTAGTAGCAGGTCAGCTAGCCAAAAACATTCAGTACTTC
-	many	TRBV11-1	TRBJ2-2	CASSLEGRATGELFF	TGTGCCAGCAGCTTAGAGGGCAGGGCCACCGGGGAGCTGTTTTTT
-	-	TRBV6-2/TRBV6-3	TRBJ2-1	CASSYVRASSDNEQFF	TGTGCCAGCAGTTACGTGAGGGCCTCTTCCGACAATGAGCAGTTCTTC
-	many	TRBV6-2/TRBV6-3	TRBJ1-2	CASSYPSGYGGYTF	TGTGCCAGCAGTTACCCATCGGGGTATGGTGGCTACACCTTC
-	-	TRBV7-6	TRBJ2-2	CASSLESAFGELFF	TGTGCCAGCAGCTTAGAGTCCGCTTTCGGGGAGCTGTTTTTT